This T cell receptor (beta chain) was captured by sequencing in a study of blood T cell repertoires in COVID-19 (dated by TCRdb to the early 2020s). About the investigation overall: Samples from collaborators originated in the United States, Italy and Spain and spanned both the acute and convalescent phases of COVID-19. The material from the prospective study consisted of cDNA or gDNA derived from T cells, B-cell-depleted T cells, or PBMCs. Deeply sampled blood TCRbeta repertoires from subjects exposed to, actively infected with, or recovered from COVID-19 were included in the dataset. The repertoires were made available in a free public database intended to serve as a resource for research on the immune response to SARS-CoV-2. The samples were drawn from the first 160 participants of the ongoing ImmuneRACE study and from roughly 1,300 subjects provided by 6 global collaborators. Sample metadata almost always included a de-identified subject ID, COVID-19 status, age in years and sex. Where HLA class I and class II types were available, the types were taken from metadata supplied by the sample provider, not from assay-based typing.

Whole blood was collected in K2EDTA tubes by collaborating institutions according to the institutions' own protocols. For TCRbeta analysis, collaborators shipped samples in one of three forms: frozen whole blood, isolated PBMCs, or DNA extracted from either of those sample types. This clone was recorded once. Its antigen is not yet known. Base qualities are not at hand, and no much larger clone is one base apart. The immunoSEQ Assay, a bias-controlled multiplex PCR, was used to amplify TCRbeta CDR3 regions from genomic DNA. As for the original processing: The number of nucleated cells in each sample was estimated from the amplification of reference gene primers within the assay. To quantify the absolute abundance of each unique TCRbeta CDR3 rearrangement, sequence reads were collapsed and filtered. Productive Simpson clonality was computed per sample as the square root of Simpson's diversity index over productive rearrangements. Sourced from immuneACCESS, this table was stored by TCRdb with only in-frame sequences that have V and J called. A share of the clones is absent; for the studies checked, an unresolved V gene accounts for under half, and the remainder has no known explanation. V, J and clone size were drawn from that table, and D and trimming were deduced from the DNA. The sample contains just over 300,000 clones, roughly nine tenths of them found a single time. The ten biggest clones cover 2% to 3% of the sample.

The CDR3 contains 16 residues, cysteine and phenylalanine counted. Of all the DNA, just the CDR3 is kept, 48 bases in frame from base 1. Based on the germline V gene, the CDR1 and CDR2 sequences are LGHNT and FRNRAP. V gives up 5 bases and J gives up 1 base, and the segment between their germline ends measures 17 bases. What the authors observed across the whole study: The amount of clinical and demographic metadata varied by source and participant and was provided uncurated.

The receptor was isolated from a man younger than 30 with active or convalescent COVID-19. Material: peripheral blood. The sequence links TRBV12-5 to TRBJ2-5; the D gene is perhaps TRBD2, on 5 matching bases. CDR3 region: CASGAGSTLSQETQYF. The sequenced DNA: TGTGCTAGTGGTGCTGGGAGTACACTATCCCAAGAGACCCAGTACTTC. The full variable domain, with segments outside the CDR3 supplied by the reference TRBV12-5 and TRBJ2-5 proteins, appears as DARVTQTPRHKVTEMGQEVTMRCQPILGHNTVFWYRQTMMQGLELLAYFRNRAPLDDSGMPKDRFSAEMPDATLATLKIQPSEPRDSAVYFCASGAGSTLSQETQYFGPGTRLLVL.